The source of this T cell receptor (beta chain) is a study of Graves' ophthalmopathy and Graves' hyperthyroidism. CDR3 length: 15 residues. Germline CDR1 and CDR2: LGHDT and YNNKEL (reference sequence). Trimming shortened V by 2 bases and J by 6 bases, and 17 bases separated the two germline ends. This clonotype appeared many times. The authors amplified TCR beta CDR3 regions from RNA transcripts. Second-round multiplex PCR came after first-round RT-PCR with HTBI primers. TCRdb re-called the multiplex PCR reads through MiXCR, storing one row per CDR3 protein. The table has 350,000 to 450,000 distinct CDR3 sequences, roughly 20% seen once. Certain patients were not enrolled. These were patients with other autoimmune diseases, uncontrolled infections, pregnancy or lactation.

Sequencing was done on a sample of peripheral blood. The J gene is TRBJ2-7, the V gene TRBV3-1, with D perhaps matching TRBD1 or TRBD2 (5 bases each). This TCR derives from a woman younger than 35 with stable Graves' hyperthyroidism. CDR3 loop: CASSQSGPGLPEQYF. CDR3 DNA sequence: TGTGCCAGCAGCCAAAGCGGACCAGGGCTACCCGAGCAGTACTTC.